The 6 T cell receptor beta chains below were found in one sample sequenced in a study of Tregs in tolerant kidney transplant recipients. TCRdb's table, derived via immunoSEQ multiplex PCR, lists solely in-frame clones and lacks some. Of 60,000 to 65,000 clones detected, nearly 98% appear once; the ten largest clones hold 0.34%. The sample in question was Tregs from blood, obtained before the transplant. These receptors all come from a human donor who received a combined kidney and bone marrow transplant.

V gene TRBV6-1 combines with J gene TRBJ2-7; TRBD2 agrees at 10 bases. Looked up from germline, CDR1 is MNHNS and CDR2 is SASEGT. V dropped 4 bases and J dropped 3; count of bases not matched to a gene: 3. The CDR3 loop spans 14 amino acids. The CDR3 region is CASSGLAGVYEQYF. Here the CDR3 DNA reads TGTGCCAGCAGTGGTCTAGCGGGAGTCTACGAGCAGTACTTC.

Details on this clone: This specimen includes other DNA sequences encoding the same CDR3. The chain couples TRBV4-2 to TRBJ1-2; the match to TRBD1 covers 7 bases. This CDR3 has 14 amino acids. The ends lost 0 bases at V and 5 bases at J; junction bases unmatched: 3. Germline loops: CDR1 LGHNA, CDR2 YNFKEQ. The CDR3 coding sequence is TGTGCCAGCAGCCAAGATGGCAGGGGGTATGGCTACACCTTC. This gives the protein CASSQDGRGYGYTF.

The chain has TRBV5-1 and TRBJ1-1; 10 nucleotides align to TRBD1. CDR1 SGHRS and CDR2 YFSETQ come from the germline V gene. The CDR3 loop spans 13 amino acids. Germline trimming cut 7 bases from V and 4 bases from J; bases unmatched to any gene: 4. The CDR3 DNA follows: TGCGCCAGCGGACAGGGGGGCAGCACTGAAGCTTTCTTT. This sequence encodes CASGQGGSTEAFF.

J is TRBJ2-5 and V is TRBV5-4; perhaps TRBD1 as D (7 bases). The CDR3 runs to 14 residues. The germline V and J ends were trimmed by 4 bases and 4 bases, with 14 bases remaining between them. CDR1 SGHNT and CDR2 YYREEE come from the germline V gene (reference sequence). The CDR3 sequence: CASSPNRGGETQYF. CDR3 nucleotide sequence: TGTGCCAGCAGCCCGAACAGGGGAGGAGAGACCCAGTACTTC.

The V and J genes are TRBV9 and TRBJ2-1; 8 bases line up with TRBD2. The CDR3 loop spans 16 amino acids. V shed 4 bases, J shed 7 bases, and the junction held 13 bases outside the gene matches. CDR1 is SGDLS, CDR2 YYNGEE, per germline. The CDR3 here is CASSPQREWGLNEQFF. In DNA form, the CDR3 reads TGTGCCAGCAGCCCTCAGCGGGAGTGGGGTTTGAATGAGCAGTTCTTC. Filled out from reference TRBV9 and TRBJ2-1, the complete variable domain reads DSGVTQTPKHLITATGQRVTLRCSPRSGDLSVYWYQQSLDQGLQFLIQYYNGEERAKGNILERFSAQQFPDLHSELNLSSLELGDSALYFCASSPQREWGLNEQFFGPGTRLTVL.

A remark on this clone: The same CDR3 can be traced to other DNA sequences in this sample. This CDR3 reads CASRRGATGELFF. The CDR3 DNA reads as TGCGCCAGCAGAAGGGGCGCCACCGGGGAGCTGTTTTTT. The rearrangement uses TRBV5-1 and TRBJ2-2; tentative D call: TRBD1 (5 bases). Trimming cost V 5 bases and J 4 bases, with 9 bases left between them. Germline values: CDR1 SGHRS, CDR2 YFSETQ. This CDR3 comprises 13 residues.